This T cell receptor (beta chain) was captured by sequencing in a study of cytomegalovirus exposure and HLA in healthy donors. The PCR made use of 60 Vbeta and 13 Jbeta primers. Sequencing used immunoSEQ multiplex PCR; TCRdb keeps in-frame clones, though not all of them. The sample lists 100,000 to 150,000 clones; roughly a sixth were seen once. The CDR3 spans 13 residues. Germline assignment: CDR1 SGDLS and CDR2 YYNGEE. V dropped 2 bases and J dropped 1 base, with 7 bases sitting between them. This sequence was found in a female donor in good health and CMV-seropositive. The chain uses TRBV9 and TRBJ2-7; the D gene is possibly TRBD1 (5 bases). Sample: PBMCs. CDR3 sequence (DNA): TGTGCCAGCAGCGTGTCAGGGTCCTACGAGCAGTACTTC. This translates into CASSVSGSYEQYF.